This T cell receptor beta chain was profiled in a study of shared clonotypes between healthy human individuals. The wider study: Three plates were used per donor for CD4 naive, three for CD4 memory, two for CD8 naive and one for CD8 memory.

Overall study results and limits: In contrast to clonotypes shared by all four donors, non-shared clonotypes had lower generation probabilities.

CD45RO-negative, CCR7-selected cells formed the naive CD8 fraction, which excluded terminally differentiated effector memory CD45RA+ cells. As for this clone: Its antigen is unknown.

Sequencing used immunoSEQ multiplex PCR; TCRdb keeps in-frame clones, though not all of them. The sample lists millions of clones, about 94% occurring once. This CDR3 region has 12 residues. Trimming shortened V by 4 bases and J by 6 bases, and 10 bases separated the two germline ends. CDR1 is MNHEY, CDR2 SMNVEV, per germline (reference sequence). The TCR comes from a man between 18 and 35 years old in good health. V is TRBV27 and J is TRBJ2-7, with D possibly being TRBD1 (6 bases). Sequenced: naive CD8+ T cells sorted from blood. CDR3 protein: CASSWLGGEQYF. CDR3 nucleotides: TGTGCCAGCAGTTGGTTAGGGGGCGAGCAGTACTTC.